This T cell receptor beta chain emerged from a study of T-cell reconstitution after alpha-beta-depleted transplantation in children. The authors prepared the TCRbeta library with unique molecular identifiers. MiXCR, run by TCRdb on the PCR reads, gives a single entry per CDR3 protein. The sample lists 350,000 to 400,000 distinct CDR3 sequences, about 20% occurring once. Germline CDR1 reads DFQATT; CDR2 reads SNEGSKA (reference sequence). J lost 2 bases, V lost 7 bases, and 10 bases had no gene match. The CDR3 runs 15 residues. This receptor was identified in a human donor who donated a stem cell graft to a child with acute myeloid leukemia. The chain is built from TRBV20-1 and TRBJ2-3; 9 nucleotides line up with TRBD2. Sequences were derived from PBMCs from the stem cell graft donor, sampled from the stem cell graft. The CDR3 DNA follows: TGCAGTGGTTCCGGCGGGAGGGAATACACAGATACGCAGTATTTT. Encoded protein: CSGSGGREYTDTQYF.